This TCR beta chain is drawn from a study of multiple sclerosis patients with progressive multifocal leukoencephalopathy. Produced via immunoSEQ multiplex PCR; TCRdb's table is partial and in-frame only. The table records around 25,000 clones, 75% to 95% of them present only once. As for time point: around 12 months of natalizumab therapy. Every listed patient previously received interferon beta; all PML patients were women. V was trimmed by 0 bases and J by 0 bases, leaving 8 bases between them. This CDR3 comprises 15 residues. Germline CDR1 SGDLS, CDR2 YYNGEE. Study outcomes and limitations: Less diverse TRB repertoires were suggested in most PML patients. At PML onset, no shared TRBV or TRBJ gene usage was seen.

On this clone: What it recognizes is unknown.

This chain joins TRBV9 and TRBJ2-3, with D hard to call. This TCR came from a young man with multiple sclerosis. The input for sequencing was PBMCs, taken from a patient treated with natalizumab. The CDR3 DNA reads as TGTGCCAGCAGCGTAGGGACCACTAGCACAGATACGCAGTATTTT. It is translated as CASSVGTTSTDTQYF.